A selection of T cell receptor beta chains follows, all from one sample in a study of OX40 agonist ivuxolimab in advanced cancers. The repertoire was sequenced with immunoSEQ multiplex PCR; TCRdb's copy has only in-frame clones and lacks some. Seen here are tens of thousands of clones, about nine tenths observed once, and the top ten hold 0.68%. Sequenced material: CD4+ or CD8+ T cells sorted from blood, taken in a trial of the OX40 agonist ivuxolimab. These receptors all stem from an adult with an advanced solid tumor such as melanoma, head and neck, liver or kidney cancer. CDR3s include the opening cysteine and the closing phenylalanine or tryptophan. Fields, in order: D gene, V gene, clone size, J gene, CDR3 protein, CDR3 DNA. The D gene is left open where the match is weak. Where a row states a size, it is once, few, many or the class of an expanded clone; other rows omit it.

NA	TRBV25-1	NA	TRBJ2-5	CASNRQVQETQYF	TGTGCCAGCAACAGACAGGTCCAAGAGACCCAGTACTTC
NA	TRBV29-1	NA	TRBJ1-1	CSVVSSMNTEAFF	TGCAGCGTTGTCTCATCGATGAACACTGAAGCTTTCTTT
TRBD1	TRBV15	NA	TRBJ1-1	CATSRGQATSEAFF	TGTGCCACCAGCAGGGGACAGGCGACTAGTGAAGCTTTCTTT
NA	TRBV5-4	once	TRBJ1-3	CASSIGVGAGGNTIYF	TGTGCCAGCAGCATCGGGGTAGGGGCGGGTGGAAACACCATATATTTT
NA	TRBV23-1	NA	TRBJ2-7	CASSQSWPGTYYEQYF	TGCGCCAGCAGTCAATCTTGGCCGGGCACCTACTACGAGCAGTACTTC
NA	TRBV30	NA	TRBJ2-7	CAFGSSPYEQYF	TGTGCCTTCGGATCCTCCCCCTACGAGCAGTACTTC
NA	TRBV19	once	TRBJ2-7	CASSESGREQYF	TGTGCCAGTAGTGAATCGGGCCGCGAGCAGTACTTC
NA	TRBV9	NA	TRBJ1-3	CASSVFRDLSSGNTIYF	TGTGCCAGCAGCGTATTCAGGGACCTGAGCTCTGGAAACACCATATATTTT
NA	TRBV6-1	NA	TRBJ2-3	CASSGSTGTDTQYF	TGTGCCAGCAGTGGGTCTACTGGCACAGATACGCAGTATTTT
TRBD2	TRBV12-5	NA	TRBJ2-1	CASGSGLAGLYNEQFF	TGTGCTAGTGGCTCGGGACTAGCGGGACTCTACAATGAGCAGTTCTTC
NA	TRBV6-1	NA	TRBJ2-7	CASTYVGREYEQYF	TGTGCCAGCACCTACGTAGGGCGGGAATACGAGCAGTACTTC
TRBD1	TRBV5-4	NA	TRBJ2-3	CASTSDRTGGSDTQYF	TGTGCCAGCACCTCGGACCGGACAGGGGGCTCAGATACGCAGTATTTT
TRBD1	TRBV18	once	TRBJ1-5	CASSQAGTGGDQPQHF	TGTGCCAGCTCACAAGCCGGGACAGGGGGCGATCAGCCCCAGCATTTT
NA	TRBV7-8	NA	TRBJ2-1	CASSSETRRGQFF	TGTGCCAGCAGCTCAGAGACTCGTCGCGGGCAGTTCTTC
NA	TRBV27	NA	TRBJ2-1	CASSASGSSYNEQFF	TGTGCCAGCAGTGCCAGCGGAAGCTCCTACAATGAGCAGTTCTTC
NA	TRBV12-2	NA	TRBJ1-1	CASRLAPVGSLNTEAFF	TGTGCAAGTCGCTTAGCCCCTGTCGGCAGCCTGAACACTGAAGCTTTCTTT
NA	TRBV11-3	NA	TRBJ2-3	CASSPSTDTQYF	TGTGCCAGCAGCCCGAGCACAGATACGCAGTATTTT
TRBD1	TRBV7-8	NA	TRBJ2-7	CASSRDRVGEQYF	TGTGCCAGCAGCCGCGACAGGGTAGGCGAGCAGTACTTC
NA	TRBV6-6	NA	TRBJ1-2	CASSYSGLGPNGYTF	TGTGCCAGCAGTTACTCGGGGCTAGGACCAAACGGCTACACCTTC
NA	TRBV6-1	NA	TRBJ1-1	CASSELRREAFF	TGTGCCAGCAGTGAACTAAGGAGGGAAGCTTTCTTT
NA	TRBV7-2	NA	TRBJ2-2	CASSLYGGQNTGELFF	TGTGCCAGCAGCTTATATGGGGGGCAAAACACCGGGGAGCTGTTTTTT
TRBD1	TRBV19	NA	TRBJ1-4	CASSTRTGDSKVKLFF	TGTGCCAGTAGTACCCGGACGGGGGACAGCAAGGTAAAACTGTTTTTT
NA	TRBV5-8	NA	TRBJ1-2	CASSLGPSFYGYTF	TGTGCCAGCAGCCTCGGACCGAGTTTCTATGGCTACACCTTC
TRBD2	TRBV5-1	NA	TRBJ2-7	CASSIGRGGPNHEQYF	TGCGCCAGCAGCATCGGGAGGGGAGGGCCGAATCACGAGCAGTACTTC
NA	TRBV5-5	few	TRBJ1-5	CASSPTDQPQHF	TGTGCCAGCAGCCCAACCGATCAGCCCCAGCATTTT
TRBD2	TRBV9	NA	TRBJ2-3	CASSVTASGGRGDTQYF	TGTGCCAGCAGCGTAACCGCTAGCGGGGGCCGGGGAGATACGCAGTATTTT
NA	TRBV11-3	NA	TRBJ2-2	CASSSDGDPNTGELFF	TGTGCCAGCAGCTCGGACGGGGACCCGAACACCGGGGAGCTGTTTTTT
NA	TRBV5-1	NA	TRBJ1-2	CASSLDRPYGYTF	TGCGCCAGCAGCTTGGACAGACCCTATGGCTACACCTTC
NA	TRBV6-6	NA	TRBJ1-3	CASRSRDTGNTIYF	TGTGCCAGCAGAAGTCGGGACACCGGAAACACCATATATTTT
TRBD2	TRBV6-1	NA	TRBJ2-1	CASSDTTGTRAFSSYNEQFF	TGTGCCAGCAGTGATACAACCGGGACTAGGGCCTTCTCCTCCTACAATGAGCAGTTCTTC
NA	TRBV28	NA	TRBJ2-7	CASSLTVYEQYF	TGTGCCAGCAGTCTTACCGTCTACGAGCAGTACTTC
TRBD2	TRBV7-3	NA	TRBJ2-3	CASSLNVASGPAWVQYF	TGTGCCAGCAGCTTAAATGTGGCTAGCGGGCCGGCTTGGGTGCAGTATTTT
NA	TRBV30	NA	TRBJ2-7	CAWDLRGTHEQYF	TGTGCCTGGGACCTCAGGGGAACCCACGAGCAGTACTTC
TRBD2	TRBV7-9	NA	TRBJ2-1	CASSRPRRGADYNEQFF	TGTGCCAGCAGCCGCCCACGGCGGGGGGCCGATTACAATGAGCAGTTCTTC
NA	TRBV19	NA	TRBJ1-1	CASSMTGNTEAFF	TGTGCCAGTAGTATGACAGGGAACACTGAAGCTTTCTTT
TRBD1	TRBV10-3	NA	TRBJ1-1	CAIRRDRGGTEAFF	TGTGCCATCAGACGGGACAGGGGGGGGACTGAAGCTTTCTTT
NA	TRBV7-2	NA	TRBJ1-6	CASSLGGMGSSPLHF	TGTGCCAGCAGCTTAGGGGGAATGGGGAGTTCACCCCTCCACTTT
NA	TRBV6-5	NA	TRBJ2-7	CASKGPAQYEQYF	TGTGCCAGCAAAGGACCTGCCCAATACGAGCAGTACTTC
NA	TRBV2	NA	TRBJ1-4	CATQNEKLFF	TGTGCAACTCAAAATGAAAAACTGTTTTTT
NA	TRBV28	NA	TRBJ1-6	CASSFRESPLHF	TGTGCCAGCAGTTTCCGGGAATCACCCCTCCACTTT
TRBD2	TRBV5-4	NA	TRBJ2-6	CASSFGGAGANVLTF	TGTGCCAGCAGCTTCGGGGGGGCTGGGGCCAACGTCCTGACTTTC
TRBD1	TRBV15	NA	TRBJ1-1	CATNPRGRDTEAFF	TGTGCCACTAACCCCAGGGGGCGCGACACTGAAGCTTTCTTT
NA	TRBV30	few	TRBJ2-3	CAWSVSRTTDTQYF	TGTGCCTGGAGTGTAAGCCGGACCACAGATACGCAGTATTTT
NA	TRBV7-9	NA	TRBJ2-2	CASSLFGGSGELFF	TGTGCCAGCAGCTTATTCGGGGGCTCCGGGGAGCTGTTTTTT
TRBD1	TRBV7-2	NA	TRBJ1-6	CASSPGTENSPLHF	TGTGCCAGCAGCCCCGGGACAGAAAATTCACCCCTCCACTTT
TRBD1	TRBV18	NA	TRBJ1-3	CASSPKDRLGNTIYF	TGTGCCAGCTCACCCAAGGACAGGCTTGGAAACACCATATATTTT
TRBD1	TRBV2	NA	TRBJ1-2	CASSAGQGASGYTF	TGTGCCAGCAGCGCCGGACAGGGTGCCTCTGGCTACACCTTC